This is a list of T cell receptor beta chains from one sample in a study of vaccination and CD4 T cells after COVID-19. TCRdb passed the PCR reads through MiXCR, listing each CDR3 protein once. The profile shows about 21,000 distinct CDR3 sequences, 70% of them singletons. For these TCRs, the target antigens are not known. Sequenced input: CD4+ T cells from blood, cultured in vitro. The receptors shown here come from a human donor who had recovered from COVID-19. Both conserved end residues are part of each CDR3. The size of a clone is reported for some rows only, either as once, few or many, or as a class for expanded clones.

clone size: once
V gene: TRBV5-4
CDR3 protein: CASSPIGPTYNEQFF

clone size: once
V gene: TRBV27
CDR3 protein: CASSPTVRTGGTEAFF

clone size: .
V gene: TRBV2
CDR3 protein: CASRMTDQGADTQYF

clone size: .
V gene: TRBV28
CDR3 protein: CASRVVLKAHTEAFF

clone size: .
V gene: TRBV20-1
CDR3 protein: CSARDDPQRNQYF

clone size: .
V gene: TRBV12-3/TRBV12-4
CDR3 protein: CASSFRTVIGRQSSYEQYF

clone size: .
V gene: TRBV7-2
CDR3 protein: CASSKAVRGDYGYTF

clone size: .
V gene: TRBV19
CDR3 protein: CASSPIGGQGRGQPQHF

clone size: .
V gene: TRBV10-3
CDR3 protein: CAISEGPAYGYTF

clone size: .
V gene: TRBV6-4
CDR3 protein: CASSVSGRPYTGELFF

clone size: once
V gene: TRBV15
CDR3 protein: CATTGQPNQPQHF

clone size: .
V gene: TRBV2
CDR3 protein: CAGKEISGGGTEAFF

clone size: .
V gene: TRBV24-1
CDR3 protein: CATSRTGAYEQYF

clone size: few
V gene: TRBV7-2
CDR3 protein: CASSLWYQETQYF

clone size: .
V gene: TRBV27
CDR3 protein: CASSPRGLRAYNEQFF

clone size: .
V gene: TRBV6-1
CDR3 protein: CASSPGQHYGYTF

clone size: .
V gene: TRBV6-1
CDR3 protein: CASTLVLLMNTEAFF

clone size: few
V gene: TRBV2
CDR3 protein: CASRDGIGYGYTF

clone size: .
V gene: TRBV10-1
CDR3 protein: CASSESYGITDTQYF

clone size: .
V gene: TRBV11-2
CDR3 protein: CASSLPGDAGREQYF

clone size: once
V gene: TRBV20-1
CDR3 protein: CSARDTNVYGYTF

clone size: .
V gene: TRBV6-5
CDR3 protein: CASSYTGQGAPGELFF

clone size: .
V gene: TRBV20-1
CDR3 protein: CSARGPTGQPQHF

clone size: .
V gene: TRBV6-1
CDR3 protein: CASSEILEYGYTF

clone size: few
V gene: TRBV7-9
CDR3 protein: CASSFGSGRSGELFF

clone size: .
V gene: TRBV20-1
CDR3 protein: CSAPTGGNQPQHF

clone size: .
V gene: TRBV28
CDR3 protein: CASATSGETQYF

clone size: .
V gene: TRBV12-3/TRBV12-4
CDR3 protein: CASSPGQGTSGNTIYF

clone size: .
V gene: TRBV27
CDR3 protein: CASRSPGTGKRSEQFF

clone size: .
V gene: TRBV11-2
CDR3 protein: CASSLLQGPRSSYTF

clone size: .
V gene: TRBV29-1
CDR3 protein: CSVLPRASSGNTIYF

clone size: .
V gene: TRBV30
CDR3 protein: CACTAGLAGGLETQYF

clone size: .
V gene: TRBV6-5
CDR3 protein: CASSYTMTVPKNIQYF

clone size: .
V gene: TRBV12-3/TRBV12-4
CDR3 protein: CASSLVGTGDQPQHF

clone size: .
V gene: TRBV10-3
CDR3 protein: CAISGFGTGGHTDTQYF

clone size: few
V gene: TRBV10-3
CDR3 protein: CASRTSGRETQYF

clone size: .
V gene: TRBV6-1
CDR3 protein: CASKGTTTGELFF

clone size: .
V gene: TRBV20-1
CDR3 protein: CSARVGQSHYGYTF

clone size: .
V gene: TRBV24-1
CDR3 protein: CATSDHYSPTIYF

clone size: .
V gene: TRBV30
CDR3 protein: CAWTTTGLAGGFRTDTQYF

clone size: .
V gene: TRBV6-2/TRBV6-3
CDR3 protein: CASSYSGQPQHF

clone size: .
V gene: TRBV2
CDR3 protein: CASSAGGQETQYF

clone size: .
V gene: TRBV27
CDR3 protein: CASSLVAGGPNEQFF

clone size: .
V gene: TRBV6-1
CDR3 protein: CASSPPSRVSYTF

clone size: once
V gene: TRBV6-1
CDR3 protein: CASRAGDGFNQPQHF

clone size: .
V gene: TRBV12-3/TRBV12-4
CDR3 protein: CASSPGPGVTGELFF

clone size: .
V gene: TRBV30
CDR3 protein: CAWSGTNKNIQYF